These 32 T cell receptor beta chains were all obtained from the same sample, sequenced in a study of blood T cell repertoires in COVID-19. Method: immunoSEQ multiplex PCR; TCRdb's copy keeps in-frame clones and lacks some. The sample contains over 200,000 clones, approximately 85% of which appear only once. The specimen was PBMCs or T cells enriched from blood (not recorded which). The receptors come from a woman aged 45-65 years who had recovered from COVID-19.

This chain connects TRBV6-5 to TRBJ1-5, with D possibly TRBD1 on 5 matching bases. CDR3 length: 14 amino acids. CDR1 is MNHEY, CDR2 SVGAGI, per germline. V lost 5 bases to trimming and J lost 7 bases, with 15 bases between them. The CDR3 DNA sequence: TGTGCCAGCAGTCACGACAGAGTTAGGCAGCCCCAGCATTTT. This encodes CASSHDRVRQPQHF.

This clone came up once. V is TRBV5-1 and J is TRBJ2-3; 7 bases match TRBD2. V shed 5 bases, J shed 6 bases, and the junction held 3 bases outside the gene matches. CDR1 is SGHRS and CDR2 is YFSETQ in the germline V gene. The CDR3 covers 12 residues. In DNA, the CDR3 is TGCGCCAGCAGGGCGGGGGTGGATACGCAGTATTTT. Translated: CASRAGVDTQYF.

The rearrangement joins TRBV28 to TRBJ2-5; a possible D gene is TRBD1 (6 bases). V lost 5 bases, J lost 6 bases, and 10 bases lay in between. Germline-derived CDR1 and CDR2 are MDHEN and SYDVKM. The CDR3 consists of 12 residues. In DNA, the CDR3 is TGTGCCAGCAGTGAAGGGGGACAGACCCAGTACTTC. It translates to CASSEGGQTQYF.

CDR3 nucleotides: TGTGCCAGCTCACCACCGAGCATAAGTGAGCAGTTCTTC. Its translation: CASSPPSISEQFF. V usage is TRBV18 and J usage is TRBJ2-1; unclear D gene. CDR1 and CDR2 from the germline V gene are KGHSH and LQKENI. The CDR3 covers 13 residues. The V end was cut by 0 bases, the J end by 9 bases, with 9 bases between.

This chain joins TRBV7-9 and TRBJ2-3; 9 bases map to TRBD2. From germline, CDR1 is SEHNR and CDR2 FQNEAQ (reference sequence). The ends lost 0 bases at V and 4 bases at J; junction bases unmatched: 5. The CDR3 is 16 amino acids. The CDR3 DNA is TGTGCCAGCAGCTTAGCGGCGGGAGGGCCCCCAGATACGCAGTATTTT. Amino acids: CASSLAAGGPPDTQYF.

V and J are TRBV27 and TRBJ1-4; TRBD1 agrees at 9 bases. The V and J ends lost 5 bases and 3 bases, in that order; junction bases with no gene match: 13. This CDR3 comprises 18 residues. Germline V gene sequence: CDR1 MNHEY, CDR2 SMNVEV (reference sequence). CDR3 in amino acids: CASSRRGQGVLANEKLFF. CDR3 bases: TGTGCCAGCAGTAGGAGGGGACAGGGTGTGTTAGCTAATGAAAAACTGTTTTTT.

The chain carries TRBV2 and TRBJ1-5; 9 positions match TRBD1. CDR3 length equals 16 residues. CDR1 is SNHLY, CDR2 FYNNEI, per germline. J gave up 0 bases and V 9 bases, and 9 bases lay outside the gene matches. This CDR3 reads CASSGQGTYSNQPQHF. The DNA of the CDR3 is TGTGCCAGTTCGGGACAGGGAACTTATAGCAATCAGCCCCAGCATTTT.

This sequence joins TRBV7-2 and TRBJ2-3; D gene uncertain. The CDR3 is 14 residues long. Germline CDR1 SGHTA, CDR2 FQGNSA. Trimming took off 5 bases at V and 2 bases at J, with 11 bases between the two ends. CDR3 DNA sequence: TGTGCCAGCAGCCCCACTTCTGTCACAGATACGCAGTATTTT. This translates into CASSPTSVTDTQYF.

This sequence joins TRBV14 and TRBJ2-2; no firm D call. Germline CDR1 reads SGHDN; CDR2 reads FVKESK. This CDR3 has 14 amino acids. V lost 0 bases and J lost 5, with 7 bases in between. The CDR3 sequence: CASSQEVRTGELFF. In DNA, the CDR3 is TGTGCCAGCAGCCAAGAAGTCAGAACCGGGGAGCTGTTTTTT.

This chain connects TRBV5-5 to TRBJ1-1; the D is unclear. V dropped 1 base and J dropped 0 bases, with 13 bases sitting between them. The CDR3 covers 16 residues. CDR1 is SGHKS and CDR2 is YYEKEE in the germline V gene (reference sequence). This CDR3 is CASSLFSVRMNTEAFF. CDR3 nucleotide sequence: TGTGCCAGCAGCTTGTTTAGTGTCAGGATGAACACTGAAGCTTTCTTT. The full variable domain, completed using reference TRBV5-5 and TRBJ1-1, is DAGVTQSPTHLIKTRGQQVTLRCSPISGHKSVSWYQQVLGQGPQFIFQYYEKEERGRGNFPDRFSARQFPNYSSELNVNALLLGDSALYLCASSLFSVRMNTEAFFGQGTRLTVV.

This sequence joins TRBV2 and TRBJ2-1, with D possibly TRBD1 on 6 matching bases. Per germline, CDR1 SNHLY and CDR2 FYNNEI. The CDR3 is 13 amino acids. Trimming pared 5 bases from V and 6 bases from J, leaving 11 bases between. Written as DNA, the CDR3 is TGTGCCAGCAGTTTAGGGGGTTTCAATGAGCAGTTCTTC. It encodes CASSLGGFNEQFF.

This clone showed up just once. This chain connects TRBV2 to TRBJ2-3; 9 bases map to TRBD2. The V and J ends lost 8 bases and 6 bases, in that order; junction bases with no gene match: 3. This CDR3 has 12 amino acids. Germline V gene lookup returns CDR1 SNHLY and CDR2 FYNNEI. The CDR3 region is CASGAGGDTQYF. The CDR3 coding sequence is TGTGCCAGCGGAGCGGGAGGCGATACGCAGTATTTT.

V is TRBV15 and J is TRBJ1-1; 9 positions agree with TRBD1. Germline CDR1 reads LNHNV; CDR2 reads YYDKDF (reference sequence). With V trimmed by 3 bases and J by 1 base, 6 bases remained unmatched. The CDR3 spans 16 residues. The CDR3: CATSRYPGQGNTEAFF. DNA of the CDR3: TGTGCCACCAGCAGGTACCCGGGACAGGGGAACACTGAAGCTTTCTTT.

V gene TRBV4-2 combines with J gene TRBJ2-3; D uncertain. Trimming took off 1 base at V and 1 base at J, with 12 bases between the two ends. This CDR3 region has 16 residues. CDR1 is LGHNA and CDR2 is YNFKEQ in the germline V gene. Written as DNA, the CDR3 is TGTGCCAGCAGCCAAGGCGGTTCGGCTGGCACAGATACGCAGTATTTT. It encodes CASSQGGSAGTDTQYF.

V gene TRBV28 combines with J gene TRBJ1-2; 7 bases align to TRBD1. Per germline, CDR1 MDHEN and CDR2 SYDVKM. The CDR3 loop spans 13 amino acids. With V trimmed by 6 bases and J by 4 bases, 5 bases remained unmatched. CDR3 coding DNA: TGTGCCAGCAGCTCCCGGGACAGCTATGGCTACACCTTC. Residues: CASSSRDSYGYTF.

The rearrangement joins TRBV5-1 to TRBJ2-1; D perhaps matches TRBD1 (6 bases). Germline V lookup: CDR1 SGHRS, CDR2 YFSETQ. Trimming shortened V by 7 bases and J by 7 bases, and 21 bases separated the two germline ends. There are 15 residues in the CDR3. CDR3 sequence reads: CASSLQGPGRNEQFF. The CDR3 bases are TGCGCCAGCTCCTTACAGGGCCCGGGGAGAAATGAGCAGTTCTTC.

The chain links TRBV6-5 to TRBJ2-1; 9 bases map to TRBD2. Germline V lookup: CDR1 MNHEY, CDR2 SVGAGI. The CDR3 covers 13 residues. Losses at the gene ends were 7 bases for V and 4 bases for J; bases not matched to a gene: 2. The CDR3 reads CASTSGGYNEQFF. As DNA, the CDR3 is TGTGCCAGCACAAGCGGGGGGTACAATGAGCAGTTCTTC.

In its sample, this clone was seen a few times. The chain uses TRBV19 and TRBJ2-1, with 9 bases identical to TRBD2. With V trimmed by 3 bases and J by 6 bases, 3 bases remained unmatched. There are 14 residues in the CDR3. CDR1 LNHDA and CDR2 SQIVND come from the germline V gene (reference sequence). CDR3 nucleotides: TGTGCCAGTAGTATCTCGACTAGCGGCAATGAGCAGTTCTTC. Translating it yields CASSISTSGNEQFF.

V gene TRBV7-2 combines with J gene TRBJ2-2; 10 nucleotides align to TRBD2. This CDR3 comprises 15 residues. The V and J ends lost 5 bases and 4 bases, in that order; junction bases with no gene match: 4. Germline CDR1 SGHTA, CDR2 FQGNSA. DNA of the CDR3: TGTGCCAGCAGCCAGCGGGAGGGCCGCACCGGGGAGCTGTTTTTT. Protein sequence: CASSQREGRTGELFF.

The count of this clone is one. The rearrangement uses TRBV28 and TRBJ1-2; 11 bases are shared with TRBD1. Unmatched junction bases numbered 2, after V lost 6 bases and J lost 5 bases. Germline CDR1 MDHEN, CDR2 SYDVKM. This CDR3 contains 13 residues. CDR3 in amino acids: CASSRDRGYGYTF. CDR3 nucleotides: TGTGCCAGCAGCCGGGACAGGGGGTATGGCTACACCTTC.

V gene TRBV5-6 combines with J gene TRBJ2-7, with 8 positions matching TRBD1. V dropped 0 bases and J dropped 6; count of bases not matched to a gene: 8. Germline V gene lookup returns CDR1 SGHDT and CDR2 YYEEEE. The CDR3 is made up of 15 amino acids. Here the CDR3 DNA reads TGTGCCAGCAGCTTGGGAGACAGGGGAACGGGCGAGCAGTACTTC. It specifies CASSLGDRGTGEQYF.

The gene calls are TRBV27 and TRBJ2-3, with D possibly matching TRBD2 (5 bases). The CDR3 has 17 amino acids. The V and J ends lost 5 bases and 0 bases respectively, with 18 bases between them. Germline V lookup: CDR1 MNHEY, CDR2 SMNVEV (reference sequence). As DNA, the CDR3 is TGTGCCAGCAGTCCGACACCGACCCGGGGAAGCACAGATACGCAGTATTTT. Its translation: CASSPTPTRGSTDTQYF.

This chain joins TRBV27 and TRBJ1-6, with a possible D match to TRBD1 (6 bases). Germline V lookup: CDR1 MNHEY, CDR2 SMNVEV (reference sequence). Trimming left V 6 bases short and J 7 bases short, with 16 bases between. This CDR3 has 15 residues. The CDR3 loop reads CASSPGYRVNSPLHF. The CDR3 nucleotides read TGTGCCAGCAGCCCGGGGTACAGGGTAAATTCACCCCTCCACTTT.

This clone was detected only a few times. The V gene is TRBV19, the J gene TRBJ1-5; 9 bases line up with TRBD1. CDR3 length equals 19 residues. Germline V gene lookup returns CDR1 LNHDA and CDR2 SQIVND (reference sequence). V lost 11 bases to trimming and J lost 0 bases; unmatched junction nucleotides: 20. Here the CDR3 reads CALESADRGSFYSNQPQHF. In nucleotides, the CDR3 is TGTGCCCTCGAGTCGGCGGACAGGGGAAGTTTCTATAGCAATCAGCCCCAGCATTTT.

Notes on this clone: The sample holds other DNA sequences that translate to the same CDR3. The chain employs TRBV19 and TRBJ2-7; 7 bases fit TRBD1. The CDR3 spans 13 residues. Trimming took 5 bases from V and 1 from J; bases not matched to a gene: 2. Germline assignment: CDR1 LNHDA and CDR2 SQIVND (reference sequence). CDR3 nucleotides: TGTGCCAGTAGTCGGGACAGTTCCTACGAGCAGTACTTC. This gives the protein CASSRDSSYEQYF.

The chain couples TRBV5-4 to TRBJ2-2; the match to TRBD2 covers 11 bases. The CDR3 has 16 residues. Unmatched junction bases numbered 3, after V lost 4 bases and J lost 1 base. Per germline, CDR1 SGHNT and CDR2 YYREEE (reference sequence). DNA for the CDR3: TGTGCCAGCAGCATCGGGACTAGCGGGAACACCGGGGAGCTGTTTTTT. It is translated as CASSIGTSGNTGELFF.

The rearrangement uses TRBV18 and TRBJ1-1, with D possibly TRBD1 on 5 matching bases. The V gene lost 7 bases and the J gene lost 0 bases, with 9 bases spanning the gap. The CDR3 is made up of 13 amino acids. Per the germline V gene, CDR1 is KGHSH and CDR2 is LQKENI. The CDR3 DNA is TGTGCCAGCTGGGGACTGCTGAACACTGAAGCTTTCTTT. Its translation is CASWGLLNTEAFF. Variable domain in full (rest from reference TRBV18 and TRBJ1-1): NAGVMQNPRHLVRRRGQEARLRCSPMKGHSHVYWYRQLPEEGLKFMVYLQKENIIDESGMPKERFSAEFPKEGPSILRIQQVVRGDSAAYFCASWGLLNTEAFFGQGTRLTVV.

The chain has TRBV7-3 and TRBJ2-5; TRBD2 aligns across 11 bases. CDR1 is SGHTA and CDR2 is FQGTGA in the germline V gene. With 5 bases clipped from V and 5 bases from J, the junction kept 4 bases outside the gene matches. This CDR3 region has 14 residues. In DNA, the CDR3 is TGTGCCAGCAGCAACTTAGCGGGAGGGGAGACCCAGTACTTC. Translation gives CASSNLAGGETQYF.

This clone appeared once. V usage is TRBV28 and J usage is TRBJ2-5, with a weak D call TRBD1 (5 bases). CDR3 size: 16 residues. Germline CDR1 MDHEN, CDR2 SYDVKM. Trimming stripped 3 bases from V and 1 base from J, with 15 bases between. The CDR3 loop reads CASSFQVPGPQETQYF. Here the CDR3 DNA reads TGTGCCAGCAGTTTTCAAGTGCCAGGGCCCCAAGAGACCCAGTACTTC.

This chain connects TRBV4-1 to TRBJ2-7; D remains unclear. The CDR3 has 16 amino acids. CDR1 is MGHRA, CDR2 YSYEKL, per germline. Deletions cut 4 bases from V and 3 bases from J, with 19 bases between. The CDR3 DNA follows: TGCGCCAGCAGCCCCCGCCCACTGCGCGATGACTACGAGCAGTACTTC. It encodes CASSPRPLRDDYEQYF.

This clone was counted once. CDR3 sequence reads: CSTLEGIGNQPQHF. CDR3 DNA: TGCAGCACACTGGAGGGGATTGGCAATCAGCCCCAGCATTTT. The chain has TRBV29-1 and TRBJ1-5, with D possibly TRBD1 on 5 matching bases. From germline, CDR1 is SQVTM and CDR2 ANQGSEA. V was pared by 8 bases and J by 2 bases, with 16 bases between. The CDR3 sequence is 14 residues long.

The J gene is TRBJ2-5, the V gene TRBV3-1 (or the pseudogene TRBV3-2); TRBD1 matches 7 bases. The CDR3 is 17 amino acids. The germline CDR1 and CDR2 sequences are LGHDT and YNNKEL (reference sequence). The V gene end was trimmed by 5 bases and the J gene end by 2 bases; junction bases not matched to a gene: 14. The CDR3 DNA follows: TGTGCCAGCAGCAAGTTTTCTTTAGGGGGCGATCAAGAGACCCAGTACTTC. Its protein is CASSKFSLGGDQETQYF.